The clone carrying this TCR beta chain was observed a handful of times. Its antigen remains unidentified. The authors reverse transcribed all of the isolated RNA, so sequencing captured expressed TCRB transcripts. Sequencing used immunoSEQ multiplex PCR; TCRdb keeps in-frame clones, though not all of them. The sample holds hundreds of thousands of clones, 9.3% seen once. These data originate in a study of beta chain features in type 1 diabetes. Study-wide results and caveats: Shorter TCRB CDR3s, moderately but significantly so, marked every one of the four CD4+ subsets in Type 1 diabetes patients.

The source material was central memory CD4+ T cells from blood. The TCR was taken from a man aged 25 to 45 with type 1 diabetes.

CDR3 DNA: TGTGCCAGCTCACCCCGAGCAGGGATGGGCACAGATACGCAGTATTTT. This codes for CASSPRAGMGTDTQYF. The genes are TRBV18 and TRBJ2-3, with D possibly being TRBD1 (5 bases). Trimming shortened V by 3 bases and J by 1 base, and 14 bases separated the two germline ends. Germline V CDR1 and CDR2: KGHSH, LQKENI. CDR3 size: 16 residues. Full variable domain (missing parts from reference TRBV18 and TRBJ2-3): NAGVMQNPRHLVRRRGQEARLRCSPMKGHSHVYWYRQLPEEGLKFMVYLQKENIIDESGMPKERFSAEFPKEGPSILRIQQVVRGDSAAYFCASSPRAGMGTDTQYFGPGTRLTVL.